One and the same sample provided the 2 T cell receptor beta chains below, sequenced in a study of T cells in Graves' hyperthyroidism and ophthalmopathy. The investigators amplified TCR beta CDR3 regions from RNA transcripts. The TCR CDR3 was amplified in a first-round RT-PCR using the HTBI primer set. TCRdb redid the calling of the multiplex PCR reads with MiXCR, one entry per CDR3 protein. The sample includes a few hundred thousand distinct CDR3 sequences, less than 15% of them seen just once. The sample consisted of blood. The receptors were gathered from a man aged 25 to 40 with Graves' hyperthyroidism that later progressed to Graves' ophthalmopathy.

Of note for this clonotype: It may be a read error: a sequence one base away is much more abundant. This chain uses TRBV18 with TRBJ2-7, with 8 bases lining up with TRBD1. Germline CDR1 KGHSH, CDR2 LQKENI. The CDR3 has 12 residues. Trimming cost V 9 bases and J 3 bases; bases outside gene matches: 4. The CDR3 bases are TGTGCCAGGCAGGGGGCGGGCTACGAGCAGTACTTC. It encodes CARQGAGYEQYF.

This clonotype was observed at least ten times. This chain links TRBV7-8 with TRBJ1-3; 8 nucleotides line up with TRBD1. CDR1 and CDR2 from the germline V gene are SGHVS and FQNEAQ. The CDR3 is 16 residues long. The J segment lost 0 bases and the V segment lost 5 bases, leaving 6 bases of the junction unmatched. Written as DNA, the CDR3 is TGTGCCAGCAGCCGAATGGGACAGGACTCTGGAAACACCATATATTTT. Translating it yields CASSRMGQDSGNTIYF.